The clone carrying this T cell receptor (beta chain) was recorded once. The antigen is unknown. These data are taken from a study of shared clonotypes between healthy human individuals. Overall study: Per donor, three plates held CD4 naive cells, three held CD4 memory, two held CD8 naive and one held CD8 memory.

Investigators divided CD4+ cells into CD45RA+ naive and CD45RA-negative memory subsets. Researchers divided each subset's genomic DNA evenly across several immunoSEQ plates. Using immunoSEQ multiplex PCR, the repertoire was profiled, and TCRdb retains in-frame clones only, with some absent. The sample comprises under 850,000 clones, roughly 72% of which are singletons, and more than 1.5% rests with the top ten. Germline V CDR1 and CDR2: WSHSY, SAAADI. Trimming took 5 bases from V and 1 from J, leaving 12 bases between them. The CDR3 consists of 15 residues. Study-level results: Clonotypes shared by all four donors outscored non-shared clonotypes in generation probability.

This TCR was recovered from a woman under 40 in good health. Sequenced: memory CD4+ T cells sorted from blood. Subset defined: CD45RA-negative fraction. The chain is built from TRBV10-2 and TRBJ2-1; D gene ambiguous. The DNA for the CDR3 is TGCGCCAGCAGTTCTAAGGTGAATTCCTACAATGAGCAGTTCTTC. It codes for CASSSKVNSYNEQFF.